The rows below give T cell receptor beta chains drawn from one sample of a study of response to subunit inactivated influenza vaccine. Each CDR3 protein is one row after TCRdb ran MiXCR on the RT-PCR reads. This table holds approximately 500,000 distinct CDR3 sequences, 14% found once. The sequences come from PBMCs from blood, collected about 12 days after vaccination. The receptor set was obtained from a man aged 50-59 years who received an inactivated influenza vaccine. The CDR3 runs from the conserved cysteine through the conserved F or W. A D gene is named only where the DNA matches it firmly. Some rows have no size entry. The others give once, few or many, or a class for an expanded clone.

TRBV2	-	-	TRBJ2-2	TGTGCCAGCAGTGGGGGGATGAACACCGGGGAGCTGTTTTTT	CASSGGMNTGELFF
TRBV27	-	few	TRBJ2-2	TGTGCCAGCAGTTTCACGGACAGCCGGAGGACCGGGGAGCTGTTTTTT	CASSFTDSRRTGELFF
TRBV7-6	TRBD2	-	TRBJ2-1	TGTGCCAGCAGCTTACTTAGTGGGGGGGTTTCTAATGAGCAGTTCTTC	CASSLLSGGVSNEQFF
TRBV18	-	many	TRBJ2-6	TGTGCCAGCTCACCACCCGGGGCTGGGGCCAACGTCCTGACTTTC	CASSPPGAGANVLTF
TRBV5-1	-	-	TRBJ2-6	TGCGCCAGCAGCTTGGAAGGCAGCCTCAGCTCTGGGGCCAACGTCCTGACTTTC	CASSLEGSLSSGANVLTF
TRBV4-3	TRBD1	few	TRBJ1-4	TGCGCCAGCAGCCAAGTTGGAGCAGGGGACAGTGAAAAACTGTTTTTT	CASSQVGAGDSEKLFF
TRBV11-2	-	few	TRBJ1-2	TGTGCCAGCAGCTTAGATAATCAGGCCCTTGGCTACACCTTC	CASSLDNQALGYTF
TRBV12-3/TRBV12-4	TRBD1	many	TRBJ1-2	TGTGCCAGCAGGACAGGGGGTGACTATGGCTACACCTTC	CASRTGGDYGYTF
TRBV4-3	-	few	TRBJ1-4	TGCGCCAGCAGCCATGCCCTGCGGACCGCTAATGAAAAACTGTTTTTT	CASSHALRTANEKLFF
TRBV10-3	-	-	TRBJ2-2	TGTGCCATCAGTGAGAATGGTGGCGGATACGGCACCGGGGAGCTGTTTTTT	CAISENGGGYGTGELFF
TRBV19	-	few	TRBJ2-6	TGTGCCAGTAGCACAGGCCGGCGGACTGGGGCCAACGTCCTGACTTTC	CASSTGRRTGANVLTF
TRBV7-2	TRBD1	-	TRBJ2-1	TGTGCCAGCAGCTTTAGACAGGGGAGGTACGAGCAGTTCTTC	CASSFRQGRYEQFF
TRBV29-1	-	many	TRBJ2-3	TGCAGCGTTGAAGATACACGGAGGGATACGCAGTATTTT	CSVEDTRRDTQYF
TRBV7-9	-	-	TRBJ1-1	TGTGCCAGCAGCTTAGCTAGTGGGCAGGGCGTGAGAGCTTTCTTT	CASSLASGQGVRAFF
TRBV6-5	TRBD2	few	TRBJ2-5	TGTGCCAGCAGTTACTCCCCCTATCCTAGCGGGATGGAGACCCAGTACTTC	CASSYSPYPSGMETQYF
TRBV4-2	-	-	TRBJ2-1	TGTGCCAGCACAGGGATTACGGCCAATGAGCAGTTCTTC	CASTGITANEQFF
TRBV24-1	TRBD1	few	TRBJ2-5	TGTGCCACCGCAAGACAGGGCCAAGAGACCCAGTACTTC	CATARQGQETQYF
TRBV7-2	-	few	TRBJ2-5	TGTGCCAGCAGCTCCCCCCTTGAGGGGACCCAGTACTTC	CASSSPLEGTQYF
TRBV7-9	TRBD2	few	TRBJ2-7	TGTGCCAGCAGCTTAGAGGGCGGGAGGCACTACGAGCAGTACTTC	CASSLEGGRHYEQYF
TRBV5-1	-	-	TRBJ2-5	TGCGCCAGCAGCGTACTAGGTTATCCGACGGAGACCCAGTACTTC	CASSVLGYPTETQYF
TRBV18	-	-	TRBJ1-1	TGTGCCAGCTCACCAAGGGGCGAGGCTGAAGCTTTCTTT	CASSPRGEAEAFF
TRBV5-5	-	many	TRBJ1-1	TGTGCCAGCAGCAGGGACACTAGGTACACTGAAGCTTTCTTT	CASSRDTRYTEAFF
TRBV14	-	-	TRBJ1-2	TGTGCCAGCAGCCAAGGTGCAGGGTATGATGGCTACACCTTC	CASSQGAGYDGYTF
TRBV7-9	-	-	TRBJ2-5	TGTGCCAGCAGCCCGCCGTGGACAGAGACCCAGTACTTC	CASSPPWTETQYF
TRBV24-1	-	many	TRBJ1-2	TGTGCCACCAGTGATGAAGCATATGGCTACACCTTC	CATSDEAYGYTF
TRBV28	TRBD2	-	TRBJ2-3	TGTGCCAGCGACGGGGGGGCTTCCAATACGCAGTATTTT	CASDGGASNTQYF
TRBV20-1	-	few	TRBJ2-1	TGCAGTGCTAAGTATGGCACCGATGAGCAGTTCTTC	CSAKYGTDEQFF
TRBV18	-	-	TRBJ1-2	TGTGCCAGCTCACCAATACGGGAAGATGGCTACACCTTC	CASSPIREDGYTF
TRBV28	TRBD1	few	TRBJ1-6	TGTGCCAGCAGTTTTAGTCAGGGGGCGGGTAATTCACCCCTCCACTTT	CASSFSQGAGNSPLHF
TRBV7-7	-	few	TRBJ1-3	TGTGCTAGCGAGGCTGGGGCAGCGACCGCCTCTGGAAACACCATATATTTT	CASEAGAATASGNTIYF
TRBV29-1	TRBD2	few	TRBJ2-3	TGCAGCGTTGAGGTGGCGGGGGGTCGCACAGATACGCAGTATTTT	CSVEVAGGRTDTQYF
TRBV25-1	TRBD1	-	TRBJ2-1	TGTGCCAGCAGTGCTACAGGGGGCTCGGGGTACAATGAGCAGTTCTTC	CASSATGGSGYNEQFF
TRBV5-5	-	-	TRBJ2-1	TGTGCCAGCAGCTTGTTAGCGAGCGCCAGAGCCAATGAGCAGTTCTTC	CASSLLASARANEQFF
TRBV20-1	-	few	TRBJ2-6	TGCAGTGCTAGAAATTACGGGGTGTCTGGGGCCAACGTCCTGACTTTC	CSARNYGVSGANVLTF
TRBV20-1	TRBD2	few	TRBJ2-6	TGCAGTGCTAAATCTAGCGGTAGCTCTGGGGCCAACGTCCTGACTTTC	CSAKSSGSSGANVLTF
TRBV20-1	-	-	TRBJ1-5	TGCAGTGCTACAGAGAGAAGCAATCAACCCCAGCATTTT	CSATERSNQPQHF
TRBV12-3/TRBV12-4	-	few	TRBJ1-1	TGTGCCAGCAGTTTCCTCGTAGACAGTGAAGCTTTCTTT	CASSFLVDSEAFF
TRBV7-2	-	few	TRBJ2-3	TGTGCCAGCAGCTTACAGGGTAGGGGGTGGACAGATACGCAGTATTTT	CASSLQGRGWTDTQYF
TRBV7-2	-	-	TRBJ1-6	TGTGCCAGCACCTTAACAGGAGGCTATAATTCACCCCTCCACTTT	CASTLTGGYNSPLHF
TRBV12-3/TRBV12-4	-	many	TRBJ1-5	TGTGCCAGCAGTGGACAGAGCAATCAGCCCCAGCATTTT	CASSGQSNQPQHF
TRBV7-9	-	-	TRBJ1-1	TGTGCCAGCAGCCGAGGGGCGGGGGCCCCTGAAGCTTTCTTT	CASSRGAGAPEAFF
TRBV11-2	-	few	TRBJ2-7	TGTGCCAGCAGCTACGGGACTCCCTACGAGCAGTACTTC	CASSYGTPYEQYF
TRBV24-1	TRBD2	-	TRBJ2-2	TGTGCCACCAGTGATCCAGCTTTAGCGGGACCCGGGGAGCTGTTTTTT	CATSDPALAGPGELFF
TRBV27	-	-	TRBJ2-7	TGTGCCAGCAGGGGGCGTTGGTCCTACGAGCAGTACTTC	CASRGRWSYEQYF
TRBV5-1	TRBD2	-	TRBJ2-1	TGCGCCAGCAGCCCTCGAACCCTAGCGGGGGTCCTTGGCAATGAGCAGTTCTTC	CASSPRTLAGVLGNEQFF
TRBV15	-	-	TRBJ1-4	TGTGCCACCAGCAGAGATGGGGGGGGCCTATCTGAAAAACTGTTTTTT	CATSRDGGGLSEKLFF
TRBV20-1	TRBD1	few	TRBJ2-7	TGCAGTGCTCCTGGGACAGGGGGGAGATACGAGCAGTACTTC	CSAPGTGGRYEQYF
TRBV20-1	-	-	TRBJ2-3	TGCAGTGCCGCCCAGGGGTCCGATACGCAGTATTTT	CSAAQGSDTQYF